This entry features one T cell receptor beta chain sequence. Which antigen it targets is not known. No base quality values were provided; no much bigger clone lies one nucleotide off. Whole blood was collected in K2EDTA tubes by collaborating institutions according to the institutions' own protocols. Collaborator samples were shipped for TCRbeta analysis as frozen whole blood, isolated PBMCs, or DNA extracted from either sample type. The sample originates from a study of blood T cell repertoires in COVID-19 (dated by TCRdb to 2020 to 2021). Broadly, across the study: The collaborator samples originated in the United States, Italy and Spain and spanned the acute and convalescent phases of COVID-19. The repertoires were released in a freely available public database meant as a resource for research on the immune response to SARS-CoV-2. The material from the prospective study consisted of cDNA or gDNA derived from T cells, B-cell-depleted T cells, or PBMCs. Deeply sampled blood TCRbeta repertoires from subjects exposed to, actively infected with, or recovered from COVID-19 were included in the dataset. HLA class I and class II types, where available, came from metadata supplied by the sample provider rather than from assay-based typing. Sample metadata almost always included a de-identified subject ID, COVID-19 status, age in years and sex. Samples were obtained from the ongoing ImmuneRACE study (first 160 participants) and from 950 to 1,500 subjects provided by 6 global collaborators. What the authors observed across the whole study: The quantity of clinical and demographic metadata differed by source and by participant and was supplied without curation.

V loses 4 bases at its end and J loses 3 bases; junction bases beyond the gene matches: 13. The CDR3 goes from the cysteine to the phenylalanine over 17 residues. Solely the CDR3 DNA is kept, with 51 bases framed from the first base. Per the germline V gene, MNHEY is the CDR1 and SVGEGT is the CDR2. The immunoSEQ Assay, a bias-controlled multiplex PCR, was used to amplify TCRbeta CDR3 regions from genomic DNA. Under the source paper's analysis protocol: Nucleated cell counts per sample were estimated from amplification of reference gene primers within the assay. To quantify the absolute abundance of each unique TCRbeta CDR3 rearrangement, sequence reads were collapsed and filtered. For each sample, productive Simpson clonality was calculated as the square root of Simpson's diversity index over productive rearrangements. TCRdb limited this immuneACCESS table to in-frame rearrangements with V and J called. A share of clones is missing; checked studies link under half to unresolved V genes, and the rest is unexplained. That table is the source of V, J and clone size, and D and trimming were worked out from the DNA. Counted in this sample were around 59,000 clones; roughly 80% of them appeared once. The top ten clonotypes cover more than 9.5% of the sample.

Recombination connected TRBV6-2 or TRBV6-3 to TRBJ2-7, and 9 junction bases match TRBD1. The material sequenced was peripheral blood. This sequence originates from a human donor in a cohort sampled during active COVID-19. The DNA is TGTGCCAGCAGTTTAGGTGACCCGGGACAGGGTATCTACGAGCAGTACTTC. Its protein reads: CASSLGDPGQGIYEQYF.